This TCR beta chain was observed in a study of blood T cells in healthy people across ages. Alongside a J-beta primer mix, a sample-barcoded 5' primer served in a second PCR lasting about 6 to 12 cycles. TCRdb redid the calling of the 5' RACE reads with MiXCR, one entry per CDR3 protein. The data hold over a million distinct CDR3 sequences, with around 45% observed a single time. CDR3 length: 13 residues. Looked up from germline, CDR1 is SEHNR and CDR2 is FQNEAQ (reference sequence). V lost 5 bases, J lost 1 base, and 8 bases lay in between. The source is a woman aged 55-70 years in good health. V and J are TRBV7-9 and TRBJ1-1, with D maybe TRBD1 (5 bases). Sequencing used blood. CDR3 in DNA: TGTGCCAGCAGCGTCGGACAGAACACTGAAGCTTTCTTT. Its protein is CASSVGQNTEAFF. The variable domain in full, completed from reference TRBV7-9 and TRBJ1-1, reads DTGVSQNPRHKITKRGQNVTFRCDPISEHNRLYWYRQTLGQGPEFLTYFQNEAQLEKSRLLSDRFSAERPKGSFSTLEIQRTEQGDSAMYLCASSVGQNTEAFFGQGTRLTVV.